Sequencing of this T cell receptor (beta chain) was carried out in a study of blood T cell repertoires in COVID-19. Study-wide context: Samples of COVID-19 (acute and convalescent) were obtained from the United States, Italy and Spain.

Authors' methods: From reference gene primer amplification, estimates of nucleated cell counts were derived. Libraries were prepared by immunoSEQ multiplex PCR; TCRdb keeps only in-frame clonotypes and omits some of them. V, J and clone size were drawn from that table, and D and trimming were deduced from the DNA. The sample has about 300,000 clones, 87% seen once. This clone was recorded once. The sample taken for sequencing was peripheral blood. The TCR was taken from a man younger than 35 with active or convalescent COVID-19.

This CDR3 reads CASSSTGNTEAFF. CDR3 sequence (DNA): TGTGCCAGCAGTTCGACTGGGAACACTGAAGCTTTCTTT. The rearrangement joins TRBV27 to TRBJ1-1; D gene unclear. Trimming took 4 bases from V and 1 from J, leaving 7 bases between them. Germline values: CDR1 MNHEY, CDR2 SMNVEV (reference sequence). The CDR3 covers 13 residues.